The clone carrying this T cell receptor beta chain was seen more than once but under ten times. As yet, its antigen is unknown. Germline V lookup: CDR1 LNHDA, CDR2 SQIVND (reference sequence). Trimming took 6 bases from V and 5 from J; bases not matched to a gene: 8. The CDR3 has 14 residues. The data were obtained in a study of beta chain features in type 1 diabetes. Study observations and caveats: The naive, central memory and Treg TCRB repertoires of patients appeared to be more similar to one another than those of healthy donors.

The isolated RNA, all of it, was reverse transcribed, so expressed TCRB transcripts were what got sequenced. The assay was immunoSEQ multiplex PCR, and TCRdb's table has in-frame clones only and misses some. The table has over 300,000 clones, 8% seen once; the top ten hold under 0.5%. The specimen was central memory CD4+ T cells from blood. The TCR originated in a young woman in good health. This rearrangement joins TRBV19 to TRBJ2-7, with 9 bases that match TRBD1. The CDR3: CASSRDRVFDEQYF. The CDR3 DNA reads TGTGCCAGTAGCCGGGACAGGGTATTCGACGAGCAGTACTTC.